These 27 T cell receptor beta chains share one sample of origin, sequenced in a study of blood T cell repertoires in COVID-19. Only in-frame clones appear in the TCRdb table, and some are missing; sequencing was by immunoSEQ multiplex PCR. The sample shows some 150,000 clones, about 91% of them seen only once. Sequencing was carried out using peripheral blood. These TCRs come from an older woman with acute or convalescent COVID-19.

This chain connects TRBV12-3 or TRBV12-4 to TRBJ1-2; unclear D gene. The V end was cut by 2 bases, the J end by 4 bases, with 5 bases between. The CDR3 contains 12 residues. The CDR3 is CASSLIGYGYTF. The CDR3, as DNA: TGTGCCAGCAGTTTAATCGGCTATGGCTACACCTTC.

The V gene is TRBV6-2 or TRBV6-3, the J gene TRBJ2-7, with a tentative D call TRBD1 (5 bases). Trimming stripped 4 bases from V and 1 base from J, with 20 bases between. This CDR3 has 17 residues. Germline lookup yields CDR1 MNHEY and CDR2 SVGEGT. The CDR3 is CASSWGFSRDFSYEQYF. In DNA, the CDR3 is TGTGCCAGCAGTTGGGGTTTTAGCAGGGATTTTTCCTACGAGCAGTACTTC.

At least ten counts were recorded for this clone. V gene TRBV5-8 combines with J gene TRBJ1-2; 8 bases fit TRBD1. The CDR3 is made up of 15 amino acids. Germline CDR1 reads SGHTS; CDR2 reads YDEGEE. J was trimmed by 4 bases and V by 3 bases; bases with no gene match: 8. The CDR3 reads CASSWPRTGTYGYTF. The CDR3 DNA follows: TGTGCCAGCAGCTGGCCCCGGACAGGGACCTATGGCTACACCTTC.

The CDR3 loop is CASSSSSGSPSYNEQFF. The DNA of the CDR3 is TGCGCCAGCAGCTCTTCCTCAGGATCCCCCTCCTACAATGAGCAGTTCTTC. The chain uses TRBV5-1 and TRBJ2-1; D call uncertain. The CDR3 length is 17 residues. Germline-derived CDR1 and CDR2 are SGHRS and YFSETQ. V lost 3 bases and J 0 bases, leaving 16 bases between the germline ends.

The DNA of the CDR3 is TGTGCCAGCATGCCTGACAGGGTAGGTGGCTACACCTTC. Translated, it gives CASMPDRVGGYTF. The rearrangement joins TRBV6-5 to TRBJ1-2, with 7 bases that match TRBD1. This CDR3 contains 13 residues. CDR1 is MNHEY, CDR2 SVGAGI, per germline. The J segment lost 7 bases and the V segment lost 7 bases, leaving 9 bases of the junction unmatched.

This clone was seen just once. The chain has TRBV10-1 and TRBJ1-6; D is uncertain. Germline-derived CDR1 and CDR2 are WNHNN and SYGVQD (reference sequence). V was pared by 3 bases and J by 1 base, with 22 bases between. This CDR3 is built from 20 residues. The CDR3 loop reads CASSDRLRTLVSSYNSPLHF. Here the CDR3 DNA reads TGCGCCAGCAGTGACAGACTAAGGACTCTAGTAAGTTCCTATAATTCACCCCTCCACTTT.

This chain links TRBV6-6 with TRBJ2-7, with 11 bases aligning to TRBD1. The germline gives CDR1 MNHNY, CDR2 SVGAGI (reference sequence). The V gene end was trimmed by 6 bases and the J gene end by 2 bases; junction bases not matched to a gene: 3. The length of the CDR3 is 14 residues. DNA of the CDR3: TGTGCCAGCAGCCCGGGACAGGGGGCCTACGAGCAGTACTTC. Translated: CASSPGQGAYEQYF.

The chain carries TRBV3-1 (or the pseudogene TRBV3-2) and TRBJ2-1; TRBD1 agrees at 8 bases. The CDR3 has 15 residues. Germline CDR1 LGHDT, CDR2 YNNKEL (reference sequence). V lost 7 bases to trimming and J lost 3 bases; unmatched junction nucleotides: 8. CDR3 protein: CASTPRDRLYNEQFF. CDR3 DNA: TGTGCCAGCACACCCCGGGACAGGCTCTACAATGAGCAGTTCTTC.

V gene TRBV28 combines with J gene TRBJ2-4; 9 bases match TRBD1. V gave up 1 base and J gave up 3 bases; unmatched junction bases: 7. This CDR3 contains 17 residues. Germline CDR1 MDHEN, CDR2 SYDVKM. The CDR3 sequence: CASSLSHRGRDKNIQYF. The CDR3, as DNA: TGTGCCAGCAGTTTATCCCACAGGGGGCGCGACAAAAACATTCAGTACTTC.

The chain carries TRBV10-3 and TRBJ2-7, with D perhaps matching TRBD1 (5 bases). Per germline, CDR1 ENHRY and CDR2 SYGVKD. This CDR3 has 14 residues. Trimming pared 2 bases from V and 0 bases from J, leaving 8 bases between. CDR3 nucleotide sequence: TGTGCCATCAGTGAGAGGCAGGGCTCCTACGAGCAGTACTTC. It is translated as CAISERQGSYEQYF.

The chain employs TRBV7-8 and TRBJ1-5, with 9 bases identical to TRBD1. Germline V gives CDR1 SGHVS, CDR2 FQNEAQ. The trim removed 5 bases at V and 7 bases at J, leaving 6 bases unmatched. This CDR3 region has 14 residues. CDR3 amino acids: CASSPGTGWQPQHF. Here the CDR3 DNA reads TGTGCCAGCAGCCCAGGGACAGGGTGGCAGCCCCAGCATTTT.

The V gene is TRBV19, the J gene TRBJ1-5; a weak D match, TRBD1 (5 bases). Per germline, CDR1 LNHDA and CDR2 SQIVND (reference sequence). V was trimmed by 0 bases and J by 5 bases, leaving 11 bases between them. There are 15 residues in the CDR3. The CDR3 DNA is TGTGCCAGTAGTATAGATCGTCGGGGGGATCAGCCCCAGCATTTT. This gives the protein CASSIDRRGDQPQHF.

This clone came up a few times. This sequence joins TRBV6-5 and TRBJ2-2, with TRBD1 as a possible D gene (6 bases). This CDR3 spans 14 amino acids. Germline assignment: CDR1 MNHEY and CDR2 SVGAGI. The V end lost 2 bases, the J end lost 5 bases, and 9 bases lay between the germline ends. As DNA, the CDR3 is TGTGCCAGCAGTTACCAACAGGGAACCGGGGAGCTGTTTTTT. This gives the protein CASSYQQGTGELFF.

This chain connects TRBV5-8 to TRBJ2-5, with TRBD2 matching over 14 bases. CDR1 and CDR2 (germline): SGHTS, YDEGEE. The CDR3 is 16 amino acids. With V trimmed by 2 bases and J by 6 bases, 6 bases remained unmatched. Here the CDR3 DNA reads TGTGCCAGCAGCTTTCGACTAGCGGGGGGGCAACAGACCCAGTACTTC. Residues: CASSFRLAGGQQTQYF. The full variable domain, its missing parts supplied by reference TRBV5-8 and TRBJ2-5, is EAGVTQSPTHLIKTRGQQATLRCSPISGHTSVYWYQQALGLGLQFLLWYDEGEERNRGNFPPRFSGRQFPNYSSELNVNALELEDSALYLCASSFRLAGGQQTQYFGPGTRLLVL.

The gene calls are TRBV5-4 and TRBJ2-7, with 10 bases identical to TRBD1. V was pared by 5 bases and J by 1 base, with 3 bases of the junction left unmatched. Germline assignment: CDR1 SGHNT and CDR2 YYREEE (reference sequence). The CDR3 runs 14 residues. CDR3 nucleotide sequence: TGTGCCAGCAGGCGGGACAGGGGATCCTACGAGCAGTACTTC. Amino acids: CASRRDRGSYEQYF.

This chain uses TRBV5-4 with TRBJ2-2, with TRBD2 matching over 9 bases. CDR3 length: 16 amino acids. The V segment lost 4 bases and the J segment 2 bases; nucleotides outside the gene matches: 6. Germline V gene sequence: CDR1 SGHNT, CDR2 YYREEE (reference sequence). In nucleotides, the CDR3 is TGTGCCAGCAGCCCACGACTAGCGGATAACACCGGGGAGCTGTTTTTT. It codes for CASSPRLADNTGELFF.

As concerns this clone: Other nucleotide sequences in the sample specify the same CDR3. The J gene is TRBJ1-1, the V gene TRBV28; D may be TRBD1 (5 bases). The length of the CDR3 is 13 residues. The V and J ends lost 4 bases and 0 bases respectively, with 6 bases between them. The V gene's germline CDR1 is MDHEN and CDR2 SYDVKM. The CDR3 sequence: CASSSTVNTEAFF. The CDR3 DNA sequence: TGTGCCAGCAGTTCGACAGTGAACACTGAAGCTTTCTTT.

The sample holds one count of this clone. The chain uses TRBV19 and TRBJ1-2; the D is unclear. Trimming left V 3 bases short and J 7 bases short, with 21 bases between. CDR3 length: 16 residues. Germline V CDR1 and CDR2: LNHDA, SQIVND (reference sequence). The CDR3 coding sequence is TGTGCCAGTAGTATCCACGTTACCAAGGGAGAGGGTGGCTACACCTTC. It specifies CASSIHVTKGEGGYTF.

The chain links TRBV15 to TRBJ2-1, with a possible D match to TRBD1 (6 bases). CDR1 and CDR2 from the germline V gene are LNHNV and YYDKDF (reference sequence). CDR3 length: 13 residues. V dropped 3 bases and J dropped 8 bases, with 11 bases sitting between them. CDR3 loop: CATSRGAAYEQFF. CDR3 sequence (DNA): TGTGCCACCAGCAGGGGGGCAGCGTATGAGCAGTTCTTC.

V gene TRBV27 combines with J gene TRBJ1-2; 8 bases are a match to TRBD1. Trimming cost V 1 base and J 8 bases; bases outside gene matches: 6. The CDR3 covers 14 residues. Germline loops: CDR1 MNHEY, CDR2 SMNVEV (reference sequence). This CDR3 is CASSLLPGGLGYTF. CDR3 in DNA: TGTGCCAGCAGTTTATTGCCAGGGGGCCTAGGCTACACCTTC.

The V call is TRBV7-2, the J call TRBJ2-7; D perhaps matches TRBD1 (6 bases). The CDR3 runs to 14 residues. V was pared by 3 bases and J by 1 base, with 10 bases between. Germline CDR1 reads SGHTA; CDR2 reads FQGNSA. CDR3 DNA sequence: TGTGCCAGCAGCTTCGCCAGGGGATCCTACGAGCAGTACTTC. Amino acid sequence: CASSFARGSYEQYF.

The chain employs TRBV2 and TRBJ2-2; TRBD1 aligns across 8 bases. The ends lost 7 bases at V and 1 base at J; junction bases unmatched: 5. This CDR3 contains 15 residues. CDR1 and CDR2 (germline): SNHLY, FYNNEI. The CDR3 here is CASKTGVRNTGELFF. The CDR3 DNA sequence: TGTGCCAGCAAGACAGGGGTCAGGAACACCGGGGAGCTGTTTTTT.

The gene calls are TRBV6-5 and TRBJ1-2; TRBD1 might be the D (6 bases). The V and J ends lost 5 bases and 8 bases respectively, with 15 bases between them. The CDR3 has 13 residues. CDR1 and CDR2 from the germline V gene are MNHEY and SVGAGI. In DNA, the CDR3 is TGTGCCAGCAGTCTGCACGACAGGTGGGGCTACACCTTC. It is translated as CASSLHDRWGYTF.

The V call is TRBV6-2 or TRBV6-3, the J call TRBJ1-2; D is perhaps TRBD1 (6 bases). The CDR3 totals 15 residues. V was shortened by 0 bases and J by 1 base, with 9 bases between the two germline ends. Germline assignment: CDR1 MNHEY and CDR2 SVGEGT. CDR3 DNA sequence: TGTGCCAGCAGTTACTCCTGGACAGATAACTATGGCTACACCTTC. Its translation: CASSYSWTDNYGYTF.

V usage is TRBV5-4 and J usage is TRBJ2-5; a possible D gene is TRBD1 (6 bases). The V and J ends lost 0 bases and 2 bases respectively, with 14 bases between them. CDR3 length: 16 amino acids. The germline gives CDR1 SGHNT, CDR2 YYREEE (reference sequence). CDR3 sequence reads: CASSLGGRLYQETQYF. CDR3 coding DNA: TGTGCCAGCAGCTTGGGGGGGCGATTATATCAAGAGACCCAGTACTTC.

V is TRBV4-2 and J is TRBJ2-1; 10 bases are a match to TRBD2. This CDR3 region has 16 residues. V trimming: 0 bases; J trimming: 5 bases; junction bases outside the gene matches: 4. Per the germline V gene, CDR1 is LGHNA and CDR2 is YNFKEQ. Written as DNA, the CDR3 is TGTGCCAGCAGCCAAGATTCAGCGGGGGGGCACAATGAGCAGTTCTTC. Its translation is CASSQDSAGGHNEQFF.

J is TRBJ2-3 and V is TRBV7-2, with D perhaps TRBD2 (6 bases). The ends were cut back, 0 bases at V and 0 bases at J, with 10 bases in the middle. The V gene's germline CDR1 is SGHTA and CDR2 FQGNSA. The CDR3 covers 16 residues. CDR3 sequence (DNA): TGTGCCAGCAGCTTAGCTGGCGGGGCTAGCACAGATACGCAGTATTTT. Encoded protein: CASSLAGGASTDTQYF. Using reference TRBV7-2 and TRBJ2-3 for the parts outside the CDR3, the full variable domain is GAGVSQSPSNKVTEKGKDVELRCDPISGHTALYWYRQSLGQGLEFLIYFQGNSAPDKSGLPSDRFSAERTGGSVSTLTIQRTQQEDSAVYLCASSLAGGASTDTQYFGPGTRLTVL.